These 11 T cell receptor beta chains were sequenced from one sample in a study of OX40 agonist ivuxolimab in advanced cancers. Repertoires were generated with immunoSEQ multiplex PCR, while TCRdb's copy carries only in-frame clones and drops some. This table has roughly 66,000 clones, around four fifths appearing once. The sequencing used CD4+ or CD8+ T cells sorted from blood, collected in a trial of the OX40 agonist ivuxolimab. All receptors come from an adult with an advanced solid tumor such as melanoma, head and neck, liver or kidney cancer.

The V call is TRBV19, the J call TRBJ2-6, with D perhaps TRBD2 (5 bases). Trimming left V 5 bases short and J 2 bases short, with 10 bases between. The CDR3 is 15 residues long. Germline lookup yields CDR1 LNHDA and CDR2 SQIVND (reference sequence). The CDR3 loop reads CASSAWTAGANVLTF. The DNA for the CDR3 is TGTGCCAGTAGTGCTTGGACTGCTGGGGCCAACGTCCTGACTTTC.

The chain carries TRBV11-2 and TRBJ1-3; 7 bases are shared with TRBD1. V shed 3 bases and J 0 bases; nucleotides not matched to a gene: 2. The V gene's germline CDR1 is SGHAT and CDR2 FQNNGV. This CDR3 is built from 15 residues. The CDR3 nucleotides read TGTGCCAGCAGCTTCGCAGGGGGCTCTGGAAACACCATATATTTT. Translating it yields CASSFAGGSGNTIYF.

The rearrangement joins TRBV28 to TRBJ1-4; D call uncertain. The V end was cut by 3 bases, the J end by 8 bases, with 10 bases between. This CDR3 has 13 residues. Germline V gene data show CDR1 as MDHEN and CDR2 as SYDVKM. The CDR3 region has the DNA TGTGCCAGCAGTTTTGAGCGGTGGGAAAAACTGTTTTTT. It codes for CASSFERWEKLFF.

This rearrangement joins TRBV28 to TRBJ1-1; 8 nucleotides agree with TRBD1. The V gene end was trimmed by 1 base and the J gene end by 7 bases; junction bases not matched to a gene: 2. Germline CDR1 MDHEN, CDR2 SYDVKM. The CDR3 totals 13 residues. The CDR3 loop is CASSLFGQGEAFF. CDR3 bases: TGTGCCAGCAGTTTATTCGGACAGGGTGAAGCTTTCTTT. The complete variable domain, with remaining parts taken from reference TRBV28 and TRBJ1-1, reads DVKVTQSSRYLVKRTGEKVFLECVQDMDHENMFWYRQDPGLGLRLIYFSYDVKMKEKGDIPEGYSVSREKKERFSLILESASTNQTSMYLCASSLFGQGEAFFGQGTRLTVV.

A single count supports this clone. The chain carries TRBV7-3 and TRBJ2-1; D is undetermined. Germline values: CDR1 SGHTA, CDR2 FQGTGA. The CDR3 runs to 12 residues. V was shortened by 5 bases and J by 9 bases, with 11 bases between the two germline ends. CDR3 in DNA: TGTGCCAGCAGCCGGATGAGCAGTGAGCAGTTCTTC. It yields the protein CASSRMSSEQFF.

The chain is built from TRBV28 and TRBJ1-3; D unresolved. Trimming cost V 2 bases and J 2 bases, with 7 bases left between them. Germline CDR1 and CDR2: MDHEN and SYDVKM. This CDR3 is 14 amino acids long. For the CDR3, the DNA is TGTGCCAGCAGTTTACTCGGGGCTGGAAACACCATATATTTT. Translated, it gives CASSLLGAGNTIYF.

The CDR3 sequence: CASTSSSYEQYV. In nucleotides, the CDR3 is TGTGCCAGCACCTCGAGTTCGTACGAGCAGTACGTC. The J gene is TRBJ2-7, the V gene TRBV28, with D hard to call. Per germline, CDR1 MDHEN and CDR2 SYDVKM. V was shortened by 7 bases and J by 4 bases, with 11 bases between the two germline ends. This CDR3 contains 12 residues.

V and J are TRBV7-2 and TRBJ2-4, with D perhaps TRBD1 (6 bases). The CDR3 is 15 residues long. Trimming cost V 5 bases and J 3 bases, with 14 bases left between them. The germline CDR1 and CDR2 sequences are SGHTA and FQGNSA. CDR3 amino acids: CASSQDSSGKNIQYF. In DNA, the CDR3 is TGTGCCAGCAGCCAGGACAGTTCGGGCAAAAACATTCAGTACTTC.

CDR3 sequence reads: CASSLDGTPDGDTQYF. The CDR3 nucleotides read TGCGCCAGCAGCTTGGACGGGACTCCGGACGGGGATACGCAGTATTTT. The chain carries TRBV5-1 and TRBJ2-3; a possible D gene is TRBD2 (6 bases). Germline values: CDR1 SGHRS, CDR2 YFSETQ. Trimming shortened V by 0 bases and J by 6 bases, and 17 bases separated the two germline ends. The CDR3 has 16 amino acids.

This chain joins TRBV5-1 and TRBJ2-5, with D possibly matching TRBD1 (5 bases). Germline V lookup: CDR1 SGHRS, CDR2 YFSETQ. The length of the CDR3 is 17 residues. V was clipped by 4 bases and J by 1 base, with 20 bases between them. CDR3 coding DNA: TGCGCCAGCAGCCCAGAAGGGGTTGGGCGTCGCCAAGAGACCCAGTACTTC. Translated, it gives CASSPEGVGRRQETQYF.

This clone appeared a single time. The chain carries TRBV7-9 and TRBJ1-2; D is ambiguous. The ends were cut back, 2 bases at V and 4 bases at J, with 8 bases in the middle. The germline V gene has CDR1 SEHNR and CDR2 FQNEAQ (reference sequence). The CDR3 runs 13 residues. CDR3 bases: TGTGCCAGCAGCTTACTGGGCTTCTATGGCTACACCTTC. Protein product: CASSLLGFYGYTF.